This T cell receptor beta chain was sequenced for a study of blood T cell repertoires in COVID-19. The overall study: Acute and convalescent COVID-19 specimens originated in the United States, Italy and Spain. Sample material is recorded as cDNA or gDNA derived from T cells, B-cell-depleted T cells, or PBMCs.

As processed by the authors: Amplification with reference gene primers provided the estimates of nucleated cell counts. The table came from immunoSEQ multiplex PCR; TCRdb's copy has only in-frame clones and leaves some out. Clone size and V and J calls were adopted from that table, with D and trimming inferred from the DNA. This table has some 25,000 clones, roughly 84% appearing once. This receptor was identified in a human donor in a cohort sampled during active COVID-19. The sequencing input was peripheral blood.

The CDR3 nucleotides read TGTGCCACCAGTGATCCTGGACTAGCGGGCCTCAATGAGCAGTTCTTC. As protein: CATSDPGLAGLNEQFF. This rearrangement joins TRBV24-1 to TRBJ2-1; 11 bases line up with TRBD2. Trimming cost V 3 bases and J 6 bases; bases outside gene matches: 6. The CDR3 contains 16 residues. Per the germline V gene, CDR1 is KGHDR and CDR2 is SFDVKD.